The 9 T cell receptor beta chains given below trace back to one sample, sequenced in a study of blood T cell repertoires in COVID-19. The table came from immunoSEQ multiplex PCR; TCRdb's copy has only in-frame clones and leaves some out. The sample lists about 49,000 clones; 81% were seen once. The sequenced sample was peripheral blood. The receptors derive from a woman older than 75 with COVID-19, enrolled during active disease.

This clone was recorded only once. An end of the junction differs from the germline gene, which may be a read error. The chain employs TRBV18 and TRBJ2-7, with 14 bases lining up with TRBD2. CDR3 size: 13 residues. Germline CDR1 and CDR2: KGHSH and LQKENI. In DNA, the CDR3 is TGTGCCAGCTCACTGGGACTAGCGGGAGAGGGGGTCTTC. This encodes CASSLGLAGEGVF.

This sequence joins TRBV30 and TRBJ2-1; no firm D call. The ends were cut back, 3 bases at V and 7 bases at J, with 10 bases in the middle. Germline-derived CDR1 and CDR2 are GTSNPN and SVGIG (reference sequence). The CDR3 extends over 12 amino acids. The CDR3 sequence is CAWSRIMNEQFF. Here the CDR3 DNA reads TGTGCCTGGAGCCGTATAATGAATGAGCAGTTCTTC.

The rearrangement joins TRBV27 to TRBJ2-7; weak D call: TRBD1 (6 bases). This CDR3 contains 18 residues. The ends were cut back, 4 bases at V and 2 bases at J, with 24 bases in the middle. The germline V gene has CDR1 MNHEY and CDR2 SMNVEV (reference sequence). CDR3 in DNA: TGTGCCAGCAGTTCAAGGGGGTACGACGAGATGATCCCCTACGAGCAGTACTTC. This sequence encodes CASSSRGYDEMIPYEQYF.

CDR3 protein: CASSPALGSAHGLFF. The DNA of the CDR3 is TGTGCCAGCAGTCCCGCATTAGGCAGCGCTCATGGGTTGTTCTTC. The chain uses TRBV6-5 and TRBJ2-1, with D hard to call. The V and J ends lost 5 bases and 15 bases respectively, with 26 bases between them. This CDR3 spans 15 amino acids. CDR1 MNHEY and CDR2 SVGAGI come from the germline V gene.

The CDR3 is CASSIRAGSGSTDTQYF. DNA for the CDR3: TGTGCCAGTAGTATTCGGGCCGGTAGCGGGAGCACAGATACGCAGTATTTT. The chain joins TRBV19 to TRBJ2-3; the match to TRBD2 covers 7 bases. The germline gives CDR1 LNHDA, CDR2 SQIVND (reference sequence). V shed 3 bases and J 0 bases; nucleotides not matched to a gene: 9. This CDR3 spans 17 amino acids.

J is TRBJ2-7 and V is TRBV5-1, with D perhaps TRBD1 (6 bases). Deletions cut 4 bases from V and 2 bases from J, with 10 bases between. Germline CDR1 reads SGHRS; CDR2 reads YFSETQ. The CDR3 has 13 residues. The CDR3 DNA reads TGCGCCAGCAGCAAGGGGACACCCTACGAGCAGTACTTC. It yields the protein CASSKGTPYEQYF. The whole variable domain, filled in from reference TRBV5-1 and TRBJ2-7, reads KAGVTQTPRYLIKTRGQQVTLSCSPISGHRSVSWYQQTPGQGLQFLFEYFSETQRNKGNFPGRFSGRQFSNSRSEMNVSTLELGDSALYLCASSKGTPYEQYFGPGTRLTVT.

The chain is built from TRBV11-2 and TRBJ2-6, with TRBD1 matching 7 bases. The CDR3 is made up of 16 amino acids. CDR1 is SGHAT and CDR2 is FQNNGV in the germline V gene. V lost 8 bases to trimming and J lost 0 bases; unmatched junction nucleotides: 7. The CDR3 reads CASRTTGSSGANVLTF. As DNA, the CDR3 is TGTGCCAGCCGAACGACAGGGAGCTCTGGGGCCAACGTCCTGACTTTC.

The J gene is TRBJ1-4, the V gene TRBV13, with D perhaps TRBD1 (6 bases). The germline V gene encodes CDR1 PRHDT and CDR2 FYEKMQ (reference sequence). V was clipped by 0 bases and J by 8 bases, with 13 bases between them. This CDR3 region has 15 residues. The CDR3 here is CASSLGAGQGEKLFF. CDR3 DNA sequence: TGTGCCAGCAGCTTAGGGGCGGGCCAGGGGGAAAAACTGTTTTTT.

The DNA of the CDR3 is TGTGCCAGCAGGGACGACAGCCTATTCACCGGGGAGCTGTTTTTT. Amino acids: CASRDDSLFTGELFF. V usage is TRBV27 and J usage is TRBJ2-2, with D maybe TRBD1 (5 bases). Trimming removed 6 bases from V and 4 bases from J, with 15 bases in between. The germline V gene has CDR1 MNHEY and CDR2 SMNVEV (reference sequence). The CDR3 spans 15 residues.